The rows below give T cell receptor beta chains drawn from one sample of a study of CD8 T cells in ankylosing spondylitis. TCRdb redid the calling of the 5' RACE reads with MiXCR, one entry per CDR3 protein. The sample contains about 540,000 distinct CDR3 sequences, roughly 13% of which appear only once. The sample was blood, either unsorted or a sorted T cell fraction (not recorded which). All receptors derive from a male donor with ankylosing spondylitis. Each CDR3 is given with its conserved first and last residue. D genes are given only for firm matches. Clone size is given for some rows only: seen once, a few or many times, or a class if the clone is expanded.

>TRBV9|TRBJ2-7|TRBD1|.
TGTGCCAGCAGCGTCGGGGACAGCGTACGAGAGCAGTACTTC
CASSVGDSVREQYF
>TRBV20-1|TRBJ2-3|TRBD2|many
TGCAGTGCTTGGGGTGGGAGCGGGAGGCCAGGGGATACGCAGTATTTT
CSAWGGSGRPGDTQYF
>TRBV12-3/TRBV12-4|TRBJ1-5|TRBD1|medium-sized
TGTGCCAGCAGTACGACAGGGGGGAATCAGCCCCAGCATTTT
CASSTTGGNQPQHF
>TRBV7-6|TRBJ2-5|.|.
TGTGCCAGCGGACGGGACCACTCAGCGACCCAGTACTTC
CASGRDHSATQYF
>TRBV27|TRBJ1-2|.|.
TGTGCCAGCAGCAAAGGAGGGGAAGACTATGGCTACACCTTC
CASSKGGEDYGYTF
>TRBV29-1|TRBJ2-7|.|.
TGCAGCGCCGGCGCAGGGAGAGGCTACGAGCAGTACTTC
CSAGAGRGYEQYF
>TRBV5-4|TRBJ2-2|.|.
TGTGCCAGCAGCTCCCCTGCGGCCAGAGGGATCGGGGAGCTGTTTTTT
CASSSPAARGIGELFF
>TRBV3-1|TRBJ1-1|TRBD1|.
TGTGCCAGCAGCCAAGGGGGACAGGGGGCGAGGAACACTGAAGCTTTCTTT
CASSQGGQGARNTEAFF
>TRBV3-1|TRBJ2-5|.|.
TGTGCCAGCAGCCAAGGGGTCGGTAGGGAGACCCAGTACTTC
CASSQGVGRETQYF
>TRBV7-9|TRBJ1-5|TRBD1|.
TGTGCCAGCAGCTGGGGACAGGGAGGTCAGCCCCAGCATTTT
CASSWGQGGQPQHF
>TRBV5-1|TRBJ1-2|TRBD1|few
TGCGCCAGCAGCTGGACCAAGGGGGCGGATGGCTACACCTTC
CASSWTKGADGYTF
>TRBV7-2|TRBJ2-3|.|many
TGTGCCAGCAGCACCCAACAGGGTACAGATACGCAGTATTTT
CASSTQQGTDTQYF
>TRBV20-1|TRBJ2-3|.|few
TGCAGTGCTAGATCCCCTTCGCGAAGCACAGATACGCAGTATTTT
CSARSPSRSTDTQYF
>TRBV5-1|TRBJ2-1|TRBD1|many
TGCGCCAGCAGCTTGCAGGGGGCCTACAATGAGCAGTTCTTC
CASSLQGAYNEQFF
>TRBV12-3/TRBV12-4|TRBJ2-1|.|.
TGTGCCAGCAGGGTTCCGGGACCAAACAATGAGCAGTTCTTC
CASRVPGPNNEQFF
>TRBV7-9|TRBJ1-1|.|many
TGTGCCAGCAGCTTATGGGACTCCATGAACACTGAAGCTTTCTTT
CASSLWDSMNTEAFF
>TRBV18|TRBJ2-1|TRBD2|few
TGTGCCAGCTCACCACCCCTGACTAGCGGGAGCTCCTACAATGAGCAGTTCTTC
CASSPPLTSGSSYNEQFF
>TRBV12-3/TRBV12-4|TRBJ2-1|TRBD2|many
TGTGCCAGCACTCTCAGCGGGAAAGGGAGAGACAATGAGCAGTTCTTC
CASTLSGKGRDNEQFF
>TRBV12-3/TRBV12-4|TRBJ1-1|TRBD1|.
TGTGCCAGCAGTTCCCCCGGGCAGGGGGCGATTACTGAAGCTTTCTTT
CASSSPGQGAITEAFF
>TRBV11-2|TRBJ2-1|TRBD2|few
TGTGCCAGCAGCTCCCGCCGGACTAGCGGGGCCGTGGACAATGAGCAGTTCTTC
CASSSRRTSGAVDNEQFF
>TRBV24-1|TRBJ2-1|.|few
TGTGCCACCAGTGATTTATACGTGAGCTCCTACAATGAGCAGTTCTTC
CATSDLYVSSYNEQFF
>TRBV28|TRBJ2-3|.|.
TGTGCCAGCAGTTCAAGACTAGTCTATACGCAGTATTTT
CASSSRLVYTQYF
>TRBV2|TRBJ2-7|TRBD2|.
TGTGCCAGCAGTACTAGCGCAGGACGGTTGGACCAGTACTTC
CASSTSAGRLDQYF
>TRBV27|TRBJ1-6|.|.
TGTGCCAGCAAGACTTCCAAGGCCCAAGATTCTAATTCACCCCTCCACTTT
CASKTSKAQDSNSPLHF
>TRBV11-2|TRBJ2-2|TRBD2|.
TGTGCCAGCAGCCCACTAGCGGGAATCTTTACGACTGGGGAGCTGTTTTTT
CASSPLAGIFTTGELFF
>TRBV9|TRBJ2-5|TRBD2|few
TGTGCCAGCAGCCCCCTAGCGGGAGGAGCACAAGAGACCCAGTACTTC
CASSPLAGGAQETQYF
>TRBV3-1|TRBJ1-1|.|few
TGTGCCAGCAACCCCACGGGGGGCACTGAAGCTTTCTTT
CASNPTGGTEAFF
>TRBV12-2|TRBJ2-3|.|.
TGTGCAAGTCGAGACGGGTTCACAGATACGCAGTATTTT
CASRDGFTDTQYF
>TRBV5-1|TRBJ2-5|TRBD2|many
TGCGCCAGCAGCTTGGCGACTAGCGGGAGGCAAGAGACCCAGTACTTC
CASSLATSGRQETQYF